This is a list of T cell receptor beta chains from one sample in a study of OX40 agonist ivuxolimab in advanced cancers. Here immunoSEQ multiplex PCR was the method, and the copy in TCRdb shows in-frame clones only, minus some. This sample has about 49,000 clones, with 80% to 90% found just once. The sequencing used CD4+ or CD8+ T cells sorted from blood, collected in a trial of the OX40 agonist ivuxolimab. The receptors originated from an adult with an advanced solid tumor such as melanoma, head and neck, liver or kidney cancer. The CDR3 runs from the conserved cysteine through the conserved F or W. The D gene is left open where the match is weak.

TRBV28	TRBJ1-2	.	CASSLGSYGYTF	TGTGCCAGCAGTTTAGGTTCCTATGGCTACACCTTC
TRBV28	TRBJ1-5	.	CASRSGTSSRPQHF	TGTGCCAGCAGGTCCGGGACATCGTCGAGGCCCCAGCATTTT
TRBV7-6	TRBJ2-7	TRBD1	CASSSGQGDYEQYF	TGTGCCAGCAGTTCTGGACAGGGGGACTACGAGCAGTACTTC
TRBV14	TRBJ1-1	.	CASSQGLRTVGWNTEAFF	TGTGCCAGCAGCCAAGGCCTCCGGACAGTTGGATGGAACACTGAAGCTTTCTTT
TRBV6-4	TRBJ2-7	.	CASSGRVPFSYEQYF	TGTGCCAGCAGCGGCCGGGTCCCCTTCTCCTACGAGCAGTACTTC
TRBV7-2	TRBJ2-7	.	CASSLMGQGVGYYEQYF	TGTGCCAGCAGCTTAATGGGCCAGGGAGTCGGTTACTACGAGCAGTACTTC
TRBV6-1	TRBJ1-1	.	CASSDLGNTEAFF	TGTGCCAGCAGTGACCTAGGGAACACTGAAGCTTTCTTT
TRBV28	TRBJ2-2	.	CASSFQAGELFF	TGTGCCAGCAGTTTTCAGGCCGGGGAGCTGTTTTTT
TRBV2	TRBJ2-3	.	CASTRLRSEDTQYF	TGTGCCAGCACCCGACTGCGATCGGAGGATACGCAGTATTTT
TRBV9	TRBJ1-5	.	CASSLRGENYQPQHF	TGTGCCAGCAGCCTAAGAGGGGAGAATTATCAGCCCCAGCATTTT
TRBV5-6	TRBJ1-4	TRBD1	CASSYGTGDEKLFF	TGTGCCAGCAGCTACGGGACAGGGGATGAAAAACTGTTTTTT
TRBV28	TRBJ2-3	.	CASSPPSSTDTQYF	TGTGCCAGCAGTCCCCCCTCCAGCACAGATACGCAGTATTTT
TRBV6-6	TRBJ2-2	.	CASKVDRNTGELFF	TGTGCCAGCAAGGTCGACAGAAACACCGGGGAGCTGTTTTTT
TRBV5-4	TRBJ1-2	TRBD1	CASNQGGAHYGYTF	TGTGCCAGCAACCAAGGGGGCGCGCACTATGGCTACACCTTC
TRBV9	TRBJ2-1	.	CASSVSKSQEQFF	TGTGCCAGCAGCGTCAGCAAGTCGCAGGAGCAGTTCTTC
TRBV11-3	TRBJ1-2	TRBD1	CASSSLRDRGNYGYTF	TGTGCCAGCAGCTCCCTCCGGGACAGGGGGAACTATGGCTACACCTTC
TRBV5-1	TRBJ1-1	.	CASSLEGPVTEAFF	TGCGCCAGCAGCTTGGAGGGCCCCGTTACTGAAGCTTTCTTT
TRBV11-2	TRBJ1-2	.	CASSPGRGDYYGYTF	TGTGCCAGCAGCCCGGGTAGGGGCGACTACTATGGCTACACCTTC
TRBV18	TRBJ2-5	.	CASSPEAQETQYF	TGTGCCAGCTCACCGGAGGCCCAAGAGACCCAGTACTTC
TRBV4-1	TRBJ2-3	TRBD1	CASQGAGTDTQYF	TGCGCCAGCCAGGGGGCCGGCACAGATACGCAGTATTTT
TRBV7-2	TRBJ2-1	TRBD2	CASSLAVLGSGGYNEQFF	TGTGCCAGCAGCTTAGCCGTTTTGGGTAGCGGGGGATACAATGAGCAGTTCTTC
TRBV18	TRBJ1-1	.	CASSPPGGADQAFF	TGTGCCAGCTCACCACCAGGGGGGGCGGACCAAGCTTTCTTT
TRBV7-9	TRBJ2-7	.	CASSQGQASSEQYF	TGTGCTAGCAGCCAGGGCCAGGCGAGTAGCGAGCAGTACTTC